Sequencing of this T cell receptor beta chain was carried out in a study of T cells in Graves' hyperthyroidism and ophthalmopathy. Researchers took RNA transcripts and amplified the TCR beta CDR3 regions from them. Initially, a first-round RT-PCR of the TCR CDR3 employed the HTBI primer set. TCRdb ran MiXCR on the multiplex PCR reads and lists one entry per CDR3 protein. The sample carries 700,000 or so distinct CDR3 sequences, roughly 15% recorded once. The CDR3 loop spans 12 amino acids. The V gene's germline CDR1 is SEHNR and CDR2 FQNEAQ (reference sequence). Trimming removed 5 bases from V and 4 bases from J, with 9 bases in between. This clonotype was counted ten times or more.

The specimen sequenced was blood. The rearrangement links TRBV7-9 to TRBJ2-7, with D possibly matching TRBD2 (5 bases). This TCR was recovered from a woman between 45 and 65 years old with Graves' ophthalmopathy. This CDR3 reads CASSQRGYEQYF. The CDR3 nucleotides are TGTGCCAGCAGCCAGAGAGGGTACGAGCAGTACTTC.